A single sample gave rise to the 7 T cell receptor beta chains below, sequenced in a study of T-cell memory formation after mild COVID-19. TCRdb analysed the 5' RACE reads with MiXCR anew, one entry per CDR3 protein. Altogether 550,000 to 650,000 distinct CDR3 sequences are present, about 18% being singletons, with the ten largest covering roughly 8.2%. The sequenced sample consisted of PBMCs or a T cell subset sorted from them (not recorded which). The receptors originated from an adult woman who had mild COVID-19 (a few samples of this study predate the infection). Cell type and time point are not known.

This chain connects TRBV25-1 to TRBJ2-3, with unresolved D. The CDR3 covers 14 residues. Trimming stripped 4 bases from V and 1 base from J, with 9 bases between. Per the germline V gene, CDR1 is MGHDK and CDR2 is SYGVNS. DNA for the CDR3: TGTGCCAGCAGTGGACCGAACGGCACAGATACGCAGTATTTT. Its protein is CASSGPNGTDTQYF.

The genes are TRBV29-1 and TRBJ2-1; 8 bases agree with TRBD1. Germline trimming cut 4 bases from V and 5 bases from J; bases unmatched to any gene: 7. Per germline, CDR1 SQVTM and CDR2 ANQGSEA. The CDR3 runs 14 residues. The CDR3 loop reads CSVGFRTGNNEQFF. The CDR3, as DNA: TGCAGCGTTGGGTTTCGGACAGGGAACAATGAGCAGTTCTTC.

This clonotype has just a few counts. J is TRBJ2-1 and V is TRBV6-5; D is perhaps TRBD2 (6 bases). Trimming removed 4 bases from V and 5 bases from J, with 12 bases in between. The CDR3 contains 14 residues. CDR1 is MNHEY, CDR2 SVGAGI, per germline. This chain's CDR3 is CASSSVLANNEQFF. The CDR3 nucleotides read TGTGCCAGCAGTTCTGTACTAGCCAACAATGAGCAGTTCTTC.

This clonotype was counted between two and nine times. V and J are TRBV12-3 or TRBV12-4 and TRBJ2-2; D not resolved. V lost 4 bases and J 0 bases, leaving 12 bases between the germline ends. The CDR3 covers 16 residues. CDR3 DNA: TGTGCCAGCAGTTCCCCTCCGGCAGCGAACACCGGGGAGCTGTTTTTT. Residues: CASSSPPAANTGELFF.

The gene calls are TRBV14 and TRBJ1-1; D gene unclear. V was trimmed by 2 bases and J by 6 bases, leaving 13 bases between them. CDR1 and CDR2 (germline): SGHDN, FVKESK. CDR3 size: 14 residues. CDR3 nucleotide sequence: TGTGCCAGCAGCCAAAGGGTGACTGGGGCTGAAGCTTTCTTT. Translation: CASSQRVTGAEAFF.

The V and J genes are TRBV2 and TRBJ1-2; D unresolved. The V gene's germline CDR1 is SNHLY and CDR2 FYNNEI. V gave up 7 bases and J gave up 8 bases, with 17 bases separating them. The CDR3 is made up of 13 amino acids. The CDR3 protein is CASNVEIDEGYTF. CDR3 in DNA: TGTGCCAGCAATGTGGAGATTGATGAAGGCTACACCTTC.

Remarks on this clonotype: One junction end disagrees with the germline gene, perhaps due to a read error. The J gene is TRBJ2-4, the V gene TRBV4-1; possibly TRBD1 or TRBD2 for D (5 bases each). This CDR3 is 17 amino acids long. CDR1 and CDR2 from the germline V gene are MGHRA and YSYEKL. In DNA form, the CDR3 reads TGCGCCAGCAGCGAAGAAACCGGGACCTTAGCCAAAAACATTCAGTACTTC. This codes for CASSEETGTLAKNIQYF.